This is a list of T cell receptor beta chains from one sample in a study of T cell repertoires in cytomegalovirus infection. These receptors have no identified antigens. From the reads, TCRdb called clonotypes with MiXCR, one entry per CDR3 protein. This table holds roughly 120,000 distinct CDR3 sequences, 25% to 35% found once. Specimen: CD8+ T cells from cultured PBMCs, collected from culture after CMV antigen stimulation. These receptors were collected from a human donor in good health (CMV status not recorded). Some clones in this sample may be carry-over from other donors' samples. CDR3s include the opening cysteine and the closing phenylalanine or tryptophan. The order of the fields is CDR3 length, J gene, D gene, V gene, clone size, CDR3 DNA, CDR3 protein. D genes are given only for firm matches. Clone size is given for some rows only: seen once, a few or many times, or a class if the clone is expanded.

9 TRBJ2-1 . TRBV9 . TGTGCCAGTAACAATGAGCAGTTCTTC CASNNEQFF
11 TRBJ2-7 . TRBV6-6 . TGTGCCAGCATTACATCCTACGAGCAGTACTTC CASITSYEQYF
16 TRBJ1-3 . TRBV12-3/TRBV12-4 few TGTGCCAGCAGGATTTTGGGATGGTCGACTGGAAACACCATATATTTT CASRILGWSTGNTIYF
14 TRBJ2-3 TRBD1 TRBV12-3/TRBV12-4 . TGTGCCAGCAGCCGTACAGGGGGCCCAGATACGCAGTATTTT CASSRTGGPDTQYF
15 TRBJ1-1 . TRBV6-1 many TGTGCCAGCAGTGAATGGATAGGGGAGGACACTGAAGCTTTCTTT CASSEWIGEDTEAFF
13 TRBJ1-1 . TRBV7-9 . TGTGCCACCCTTGGGACCCCGAATACTGAAGCTTTCTTT CATLGTPNTEAFF
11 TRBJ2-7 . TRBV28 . TGTGCCAGCAGGGCAGAACACGAGCAGTACTTC CASRAEHEQYF
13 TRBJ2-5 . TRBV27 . TGTGCCAGCAGTTTATTTCAGGAAGAGACCCAGTACTTC CASSLFQEETQYF
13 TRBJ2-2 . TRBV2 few TGTGCCAGCAGTGAACGAGGGGTAGGGGAGCTGTTTTTT CASSERGVGELFF
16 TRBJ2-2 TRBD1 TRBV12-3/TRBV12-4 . TGTGCCAGCATTAAGGGGGACAGGGGGCAGGCCGGGGAGCTGTTTTTT CASIKGDRGQAGELFF
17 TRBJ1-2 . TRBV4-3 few TGCGCCAGCAGCCAAGGGGGGGACAACAGTTCTAGCTATGGCTACACCTTC CASSQGGDNSSSYGYTF
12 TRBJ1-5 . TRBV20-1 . TGCAGTGCTAGACGAATGGGGCAGCCCCAGCATTTT CSARRMGQPQHF
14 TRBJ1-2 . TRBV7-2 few TGTGCCAGCAGCTTAGTCCAGGAGGGCCAGGGCTACACCTTC CASSLVQEGQGYTF
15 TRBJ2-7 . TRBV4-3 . TGCGCCAGCAGCCAACATCCTGAGCGGGTATACGAGCAGTACTTC CASSQHPERVYEQYF
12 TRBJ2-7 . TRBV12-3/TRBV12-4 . TGTGCCAGCAGTTCCGGGATACCCGAGCAGTACTTC CASSSGIPEQYF
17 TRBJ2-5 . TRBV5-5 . TGTGCCAGCACCAAGCGGGACAGGAGGTCCTCGGGAGAGACCCAGTACTTC CASTKRDRRSSGETQYF
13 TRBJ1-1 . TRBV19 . TGTGCCAGTAGTATAGACGGACCCACTGAAGCTTTCTTT CASSIDGPTEAFF
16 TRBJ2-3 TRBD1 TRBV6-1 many TGTGCCAGCAGTGCAGACCCGACAGGGGTAGGAGATACGCAGTATTTT CASSADPTGVGDTQYF
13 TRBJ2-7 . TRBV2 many TGTGCCAGCAGGACCGGCCCCACCGGTGAGCAGTACTTC CASRTGPTGEQYF
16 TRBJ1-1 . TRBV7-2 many TGTGCCAGCAGCCTGCAGGGGTTGTCTATGAACACTGAAGCTTTCTTT CASSLQGLSMNTEAFF
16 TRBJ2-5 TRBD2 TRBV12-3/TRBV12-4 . TGTGCCAGCAGTCCCCACGGACTAGCCGCCGGAGAGACCCAGTACTTC CASSPHGLAAGETQYF
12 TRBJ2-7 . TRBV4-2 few TGTGCCAGCAGCCATGGTCTTGACGAGCAGTACTTC CASSHGLDEQYF
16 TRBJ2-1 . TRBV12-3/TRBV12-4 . TGTGCCAGCAGTCCTAATCGACAGGGTTGGGGGGATGAGCAGTTCTTC CASSPNRQGWGDEQFF
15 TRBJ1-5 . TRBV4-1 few TGCGCCAGCAGCCAATCTAGGGCAAGCAATCAGCCCCAGCATTTT CASSQSRASNQPQHF
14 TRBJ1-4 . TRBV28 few TGTGCCACCTATAGTTGGGGACGAAATGAAAAACTGTTTTTT CATYSWGRNEKLFF
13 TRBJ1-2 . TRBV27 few TGTGCCAGCAGTTTTGGAGGGGGTGTCGGCTACACCTTC CASSFGGGVGYTF
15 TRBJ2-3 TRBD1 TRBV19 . TGTGCCAGTAGTATCGGGACAGGTAATAGGGATACGCAGTATTTT CASSIGTGNRDTQYF
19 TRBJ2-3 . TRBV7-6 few TGTGCCAGCAGCTACCTCCCGCGGGGTGCAGTCCTTAGCACAGATACGCAGTATTTT CASSYLPRGAVLSTDTQYF
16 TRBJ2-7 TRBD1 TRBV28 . TGTGCCAGCAGTTTATGGACAGGGGCTTCGCTCTACGAGCAGTACTTC CASSLWTGASLYEQYF
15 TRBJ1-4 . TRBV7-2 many TGTGCCAGCAGCGATAATGCGGGTTTTGGGGAAAAACTGTTTTTT CASSDNAGFGEKLFF
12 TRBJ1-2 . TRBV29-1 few TGCAGCGTTGTCAGGGGCGGTCTCGGCTACACCTTC CSVVRGGLGYTF
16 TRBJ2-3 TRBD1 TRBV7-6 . TGTGCCACTGAGGGGGCTGCCCGTCTAGGACGGGATACGCAGTATTTT CATEGAARLGRDTQYF
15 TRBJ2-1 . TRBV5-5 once TGTGCCAGCAGCTCGGAAGACAGTGTCTACAATGAGCAGTTCTTC CASSSEDSVYNEQFF
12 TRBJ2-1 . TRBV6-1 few TGTGCCAGCAGTAGACAGAACAATGAGCAGTTCTTC CASSRQNNEQFF
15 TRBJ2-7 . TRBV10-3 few TGTGCCATCAGTGAGCTCCGCCTAAATGGGAGCGAGCAGTACTTC CAISELRLNGSEQYF
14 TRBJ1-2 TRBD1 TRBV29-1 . TGCAGCGTCCTCGACAGGGGTAATAACTATGGCTACACCTTC CSVLDRGNNYGYTF
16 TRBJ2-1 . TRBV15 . TGTGCCACCAGCAGAGACCGGGACTCCCGTCTGTATGAGCAGTTCTTC CATSRDRDSRLYEQFF
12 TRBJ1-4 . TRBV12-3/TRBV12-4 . TGTGCCAGCAAAATTAGTAATGAAAAACTGTTTTTT CASKISNEKLFF
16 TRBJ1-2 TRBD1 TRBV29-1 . TGCAGCGTTGTGGGGACAGGGGGTCATGCTAACTATGGCTACACCTTC CSVVGTGGHANYGYTF
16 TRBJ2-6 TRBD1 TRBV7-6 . TGTGCCACCGGTGACAGGGGGCGGCCCGGGGCCAACGTCCTGACTTTC CATGDRGRPGANVLTF